A selection of T cell receptor beta chains follows, all from one sample in a study of blood T cells in healthy people across ages. A single record per CDR3 protein comes from TCRdb applying MiXCR to the 5' RACE reads. The table lists fewer than 900,000 distinct CDR3 sequences, more than 40% of them singletons, with roughly 20% in the top ten. Source material: blood. These receptors were collected from a woman aged 60-70 years in good health. Both conserved end residues are part of each CDR3. The order of the fields is D gene, V gene, J gene, clone size, CDR3 protein, CDR3 DNA. D genes are given only for firm matches. Clone size is not always given. Where it is, it says once, few, many or a class for expanded clones.

NA,TRBV5-1,TRBJ2-7,NA,CASSLGSRISYEQYF,TGCGCCAGCAGCTTGGGGAGCCGGATCTCCTACGAGCAGTACTTC
TRBD1,TRBV3-1,TRBJ1-2,many,CASSQAGQGDYGYTF,TGTGCCAGCAGCCAAGCTGGACAGGGAGACTATGGCTACACCTTC
TRBD1,TRBV2,TRBJ1-2,few,CASSLRVSTGVSYTF,TGTGCCAGCAGCTTAAGAGTCTCGACAGGGGTTAGCTACACCTTC
TRBD1,TRBV29-1,TRBJ2-7,many,CSVGQGVGEQYF,TGCAGCGTTGGTCAGGGGGTCGGCGAGCAGTACTTC
TRBD1,TRBV5-1,TRBJ2-3,many,CASSGTGDTDTQYF,TGCGCCAGCAGCGGGACAGGCGATACAGATACGCAGTATTTT
TRBD1,TRBV24-1,TRBJ2-3,NA,CATSDRDRGKDTQYF,TGTGCCACCAGTGATAGGGACAGGGGGAAGGATACGCAGTATTTT
NA,TRBV14,TRBJ2-7,few,CASSQWSGRQGLREQYF,TGTGCCAGCAGCCAGTGGTCAGGACGACAAGGGCTACGCGAGCAGTACTTC
TRBD1,TRBV7-2,TRBJ1-4,NA,CASSTYPGTGNEKLFF,TGTGCCAGCAGCACCTATCCCGGGACAGGAAATGAAAAACTGTTTTTT
NA,TRBV18,TRBJ2-5,few,CASSPTDRGETQYF,TGTGCCAGCTCACCTACGGACCGTGGGGAGACCCAGTACTTC
TRBD2,TRBV20-1,TRBJ2-1,few,CKPQGLAGTSYNEQFF,TGCAAACCTCAGGGACTAGCGGGTACCTCCTACAATGAGCAGTTCTTC
TRBD2,TRBV6-2/TRBV6-3,TRBJ2-3,NA,CASSPGTSGRAHTQYF,TGTGCCAGCAGTCCTGGGACTAGCGGGAGGGCACATACGCAGTATTTT
NA,TRBV3-1,TRBJ2-5,NA,CASSQDGGAGETQYF,TGTGCCAGCAGCCAAGATGGCGGGGCTGGGGAGACCCAGTACTTC
NA,TRBV25-1,TRBJ1-6,few,CASSDQGNSPLHF,TGTGCCAGCAGTGATCAGGGCAATTCACCCCTCCACTTT
NA,TRBV4-2,TRBJ2-1,NA,CASSQASPPNTEQFF,TGTGCCAGCAGCCAAGCGAGCCCACCTAATACTGAGCAGTTCTTC
TRBD1,TRBV6-6,TRBJ2-6,few,CASTLGQGNSGANVLTF,TGTGCCAGCACCCTCGGACAGGGCAACTCTGGGGCCAACGTCCTGACTTTC
NA,TRBV5-1,TRBJ1-6,few,CASSSSLGGMNSPLHF,TGCGCCAGCAGCTCTAGCCTGGGGGGTATGAATTCACCCCTCCACTTT
NA,TRBV28,TRBJ1-6,NA,CASQGRSNSPLHF,TGTGCCAGCCAGGGGAGGAGTAATTCACCCCTCCACTTT
NA,TRBV6-2/TRBV6-3,TRBJ1-2,NA,CASSSTGSDRTNYGYTF,TGTGCCAGCAGTTCGACTGGATCGGACAGAACTAACTATGGCTACACCTTC
TRBD2,TRBV9,TRBJ2-1,NA,CASSAISGVPGNEQFF,TGTGCCAGCAGCGCTATTAGCGGGGTCCCGGGGAATGAGCAGTTCTTC
NA,TRBV5-1,TRBJ1-1,NA,CASSLTGPQGEAFF,TGCGCCAGCAGCCTCACAGGCCCCCAGGGTGAAGCTTTCTTT
NA,TRBV4-3,TRBJ2-7,NA,CASSQVGTGALGEQYF,TGCGCCAGCAGCCAAGTCGGAACGGGAGCTTTGGGGGAGCAGTACTTC
NA,TRBV20-1,TRBJ1-2,few,CSARDLTDGYTF,TGCAGTGCTAGAGATCTGACAGATGGCTACACCTTC
NA,TRBV6-2/TRBV6-3,TRBJ1-1,NA,CATSEPGQEAFF,TGTGCCACCTCTGAACCTGGACAGGAAGCTTTCTTT
TRBD1,TRBV4-1,TRBJ2-7,few,CASSQVDRGGNEQYF,TGCGCCAGCAGCCAAGTGGACAGGGGGGGTAACGAGCAGTACTTC
TRBD1,TRBV28,TRBJ2-7,few,CATMTGDTYEQYF,TGTGCCACCATGACAGGGGATACGTACGAGCAGTACTTC
NA,TRBV28,TRBJ2-1,NA,CASSFGGWGLGEQFF,TGTGCCAGCAGTTTTGGGGGATGGGGCCTGGGTGAGCAGTTCTTC
NA,TRBV4-3,TRBJ2-7,many,CASSQDRHSTYEQYF,TGCGCCAGCAGCCAAGACCGACACAGTACCTACGAGCAGTACTTC
NA,TRBV6-1,TRBJ1-1,NA,CASSEARKAQAFF,TGTGCCAGCAGTGAAGCGCGGAAGGCTCAAGCTTTCTTT
NA,TRBV11-2,TRBJ2-1,NA,CASSLVRDPYNEQFF,TGTGCCAGCAGCTTAGTCCGCGATCCCTACAATGAGCAGTTCTTC
TRBD2,TRBV29-1,TRBJ2-5,many,CSVATSGGAGETQYF,TGCAGCGTTGCAACTAGCGGGGGGGCCGGAGAGACCCAGTACTTC
NA,TRBV5-1,TRBJ2-7,NA,CASSSLPGVSYNEQYF,TGCGCCAGCAGCTCTCTACCCGGGGTCTCCTACAATGAGCAGTACTTC
NA,TRBV18,TRBJ2-7,many,CASSPPAAGVIDEQYF,TGTGCCAGCTCACCACCGGCGGCAGGGGTAATTGACGAGCAGTACTTC
TRBD2,TRBV2,TRBJ2-4,NA,CASSDRTSGQIQYF,TGTGCCAGCAGTGACCGGACTAGCGGGCAGATTCAGTACTTC
TRBD2,TRBV7-2,TRBJ2-1,few,CASSTLAGDNEQFF,TGTGCCAGCAGCACCCTAGCGGGAGATAATGAGCAGTTCTTC
TRBD1,TRBV18,TRBJ2-7,NA,CASSFGTGREEQYF,TGTGCCAGCTCATTCGGGACAGGGAGAGAGGAGCAGTACTTC
NA,TRBV4-2,TRBJ2-7,NA,CASSQTIGTRNEQYF,TGTGCCAGCAGCCAAACTATTGGGACTCGCAACGAGCAGTACTTC
NA,TRBV20-1,TRBJ2-7,few,CSARAAGSSYEQYF,TGCAGTGCTAGAGCCGCAGGGAGCTCCTACGAGCAGTACTTC
NA,TRBV7-3,TRBJ1-6,few,CASSLSGLDSPLHF,TGTGCCAGCAGCTTATCTGGGTTGGATTCACCCCTCCACTTT
TRBD2,TRBV14,TRBJ2-1,few,CASSQKTSGVDDNEQFF,TGTGCCAGCAGCCAGAAAACTAGCGGGGTAGACGACAATGAGCAGTTCTTC
NA,TRBV24-1,TRBJ2-5,few,CATSDLETQYF,TGTGCCACCAGTGATTTGGAGACCCAGTACTTC
NA,TRBV29-1,TRBJ2-7,NA,CSVGENYYEQYF,TGCAGCGTTGGAGAAAACTACTACGAGCAGTACTTC
NA,TRBV5-6,TRBJ1-1,NA,CTSSLKPNTEAFF,TGTACCAGCAGCTTGAAACCGAACACTGAAGCTTTCTTT
TRBD2,TRBV28,TRBJ2-7,few,CAISGLAGVSPSSYEQYF,TGTGCCATTTCCGGACTAGCGGGAGTATCCCCTAGCTCCTACGAGCAGTACTTC
NA,TRBV18,TRBJ2-3,NA,CASSGPGNHVDTQYF,TGTGCCAGCTCAGGACCCGGGAACCATGTAGATACGCAGTATTTT
NA,TRBV14,TRBJ2-7,NA,CASSLHRAPPPDEQYF,TGTGCCAGCAGCCTTCATCGGGCCCCACCCCCCGACGAGCAGTACTTC
NA,TRBV20-1,TRBJ1-5,NA,CSAGQGKEPQHF,TGCAGTGCTGGTCAGGGGAAGGAGCCCCAGCATTTT
NA,TRBV5-1,TRBJ2-7,NA,CVSSRDMCEQYF,TGCGTCAGCAGCAGGGACATGTGCGAGCAGTACTTC
NA,TRBV20-1,TRBJ2-5,once,CSANPGREQYF,TGCAGTGCCAACCCCGGCAGGGAGCAGTACTTC
NA,TRBV29-1,TRBJ2-7,once,CSVASGRGGEQYF,TGCAGCGTTGCCTCAGGGCGCGGAGGGGAGCAGTACTTC
NA,TRBV19,TRBJ2-6,NA,CASSIFGGVSSGANVLTF,TGTGCCAGTAGTATATTTGGGGGAGTTAGCTCTGGGGCCAACGTCCTGACTTTC
NA,TRBV7-2,TRBJ2-1,NA,CASSLYRGVSYNEQFF,TGTGCCAGCAGCTTATATCGGGGAGTATCGTACAATGAGCAGTTCTTC
TRBD2,TRBV20-1,TRBJ2-3,NA,CSARAGLAVLGTQYF,TGCAGTGCTAGAGCAGGACTAGCGGTTCTGGGGACGCAGTATTTT
TRBD2,TRBV4-3,TRBJ2-5,once,CASSPRASGSGWETQYF,TGCGCCAGCAGCCCGAGGGCTAGCGGGAGTGGATGGGAGACCCAGTACTTC
TRBD1,TRBV28,TRBJ1-5,NA,CASSGTGAVQPQHF,TGTGCCAGCTCCGGGACAGGGGCGGTTCAGCCCCAGCATTTT
NA,TRBV4-1,TRBJ2-1,once,CASSQGRVGRVGNEQFF,TGCGCCAGCAGCCAAGGGAGAGTTGGCAGGGTGGGCAATGAGCAGTTCTTC
TRBD1,TRBV7-2,TRBJ1-6,NA,CASSHGQVGDSPLHF,TGTGCCAGCAGCCACGGACAGGTCGGAGATTCACCCCTCCACTTT
NA,TRBV12-3/TRBV12-4,TRBJ2-1,many,CASSPPGLENEQFF,TGTGCCAGCAGTCCACCGGGACTGGAGAATGAGCAGTTCTTC
TRBD1,TRBV29-1,TRBJ2-6,NA,CSARTGGGANVLTF,TGCAGCGCAAGGACAGGAGGTGGGGCCAACGTCCTGACTTTC
NA,TRBV7-3,TRBJ2-1,NA,CASSLNAGARGNEQFF,TGTGCCAGCAGCTTAAACGCGGGGGCCCGGGGCAATGAGCAGTTCTTC
TRBD2,TRBV7-2,TRBJ2-5,NA,CASSSGLAVKETQYF,TGTGCCAGCAGCTCGGGACTAGCGGTAAAAGAGACCCAGTACTTC